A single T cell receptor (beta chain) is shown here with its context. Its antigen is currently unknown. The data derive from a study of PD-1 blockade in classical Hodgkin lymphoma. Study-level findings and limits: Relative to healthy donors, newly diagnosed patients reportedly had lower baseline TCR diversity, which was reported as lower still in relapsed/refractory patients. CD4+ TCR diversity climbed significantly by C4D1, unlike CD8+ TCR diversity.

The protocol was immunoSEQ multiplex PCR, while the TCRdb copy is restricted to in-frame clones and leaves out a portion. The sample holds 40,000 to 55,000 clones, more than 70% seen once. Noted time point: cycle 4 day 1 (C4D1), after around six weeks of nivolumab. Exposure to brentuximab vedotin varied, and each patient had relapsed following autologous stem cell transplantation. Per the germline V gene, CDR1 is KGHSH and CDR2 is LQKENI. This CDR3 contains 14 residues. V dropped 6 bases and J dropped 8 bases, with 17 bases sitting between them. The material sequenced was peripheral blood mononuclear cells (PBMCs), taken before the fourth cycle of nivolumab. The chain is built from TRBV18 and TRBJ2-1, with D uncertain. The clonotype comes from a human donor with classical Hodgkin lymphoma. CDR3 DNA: TGTGCCAGCTCCTCTGCTCTTTATGGGGATGAGCAGTTCTTC. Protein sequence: CASSSALYGDEQFF.